The 29 T cell receptor beta chains below were found in one sample sequenced in a study of control samples from healthy donors and cancer patients. TCRdb's table, derived via immunoSEQ multiplex PCR, lists solely in-frame clones and lacks some. The data show about 120,000 clones, about 95% seen once. The sequenced sample was blood. The receptors shown here come from a young man in good health.

The rearrangement joins TRBV7-2 to TRBJ1-6, with a possible D match to TRBD1 (6 bases). Per the germline V gene, CDR1 is SGHTA and CDR2 is FQGNSA. CDR3 length: 14 residues. Trimming cost V 2 bases and J 4 bases, with 6 bases left between them. The CDR3, as DNA: TGTGCCAGCAGCTTAACAGGGTATAATTCACCCCTCCACTTT. It encodes CASSLTGYNSPLHF.

The CDR3 loop is CASSPRDRGNSPLHF. In DNA form, the CDR3 reads TGTGCCAGCAGTCCCAGGGACAGGGGGAATTCACCCCTCCACTTT. The chain uses TRBV6-5 and TRBJ1-6, with 11 bases fitting TRBD1. The CDR3 spans 15 residues. J gave up 7 bases and V 5 bases, and 4 bases lay outside the gene matches. CDR1 and CDR2 from the germline V gene are MNHEY and SVGAGI.

The chain couples TRBV2 to TRBJ2-3, with 8 bases identical to TRBD1. With V trimmed by 1 base and J by 2 bases, 11 bases remained unmatched. CDR3 length: 18 residues. From germline, CDR1 is SNHLY and CDR2 FYNNEI. DNA of the CDR3: TGTGCCAGCAGTGAAGGCTGGCAGGGGGCCGCCTACACAGATACGCAGTATTTT. It yields the protein CASSEGWQGAAYTDTQYF.

The rearrangement joins TRBV13 to TRBJ1-6; perhaps TRBD1 as D (5 bases). The CDR3 covers 14 residues. Trimming took off 6 bases at V and 6 bases at J, with 12 bases between the two ends. Germline CDR1 reads PRHDT; CDR2 reads FYEKMQ (reference sequence). CDR3 DNA: TGTGCCAGCAGGAAGACAGCTACTAATTCACCCCTCCACTTT. It is translated as CASRKTATNSPLHF. The complete variable domain, with remaining parts taken from reference TRBV13 and TRBJ1-6, reads AAGVIQSPRHLIKEKRETATLKCYPIPRHDTVYWYQQGPGQDPQFLISFYEKMQSDKGSIPDRFSAQQFSDYHSELNMSSLELGDSALYFCASRKTATNSPLHFGNGTRLTVT.

The gene calls are TRBV6-5 and TRBJ2-5; 11 bases agree with TRBD1. This CDR3 is 14 amino acids long. After removal of 5 bases from V and 4 bases from J, the junction contained 3 bases not matched to a gene. Germline CDR1 and CDR2: MNHEY and SVGAGI. The CDR3 loop reads CASSRGTGGETQYF. CDR3 nucleotide sequence: TGTGCCAGCAGTCGCGGGACAGGGGGAGAGACCCAGTACTTC.

The V call is TRBV29-1, the J call TRBJ2-7, with D perhaps given as TRBD1 or TRBD2 (5 bases each). Germline values: CDR1 SQVTM, CDR2 ANQGSEA. V lost 2 bases and J 3 bases, leaving 11 bases between the germline ends. The CDR3 loop spans 13 amino acids. DNA for the CDR3: TGCAGCGTTGAACGGGGCCCCCTCTACGAGCAGTACTTC. Translated, it gives CSVERGPLYEQYF.

This clone has a single count. The V gene is TRBV6-6, the J gene TRBJ1-1; no definite D call. This CDR3 has 13 amino acids. In germline, CDR1 is MNHNY, CDR2 SVGAGI (reference sequence). Trimming stripped 4 bases from V and 0 bases from J, with 6 bases between. As DNA, the CDR3 is TGTGCCAGCAGTTGGGCGGTGAACACTGAAGCTTTCTTT. Protein: CASSWAVNTEAFF.

The chain combines TRBV7-9 with TRBJ1-1; possible D gene TRBD1, 6 bases. CDR3 size: 14 residues. The V end lost 2 bases, the J end lost 8 bases, and 15 bases lay between the germline ends. Per the germline V gene, CDR1 is SEHNR and CDR2 is FQNEAQ (reference sequence). CDR3 bases: TGTGCCAGCAGCTTACCCTTACAAGGGGGGGAAGCTTTCTTT. The encoded protein is CASSLPLQGGEAFF. The variable domain in full, completed from reference TRBV7-9 and TRBJ1-1, reads DTGVSQNPRHKITKRGQNVTFRCDPISEHNRLYWYRQTLGQGPEFLTYFQNEAQLEKSRLLSDRFSAERPKGSFSTLEIQRTEQGDSAMYLCASSLPLQGGEAFFGQGTRLTVV.

A word on this clone: At one boundary the junction diverges from the germline segment, which might be a read error. The genes are TRBV6-4 and TRBJ1-5, with D unresolved. The CDR3 contains 8 residues. Looked up from germline, CDR1 is MRHNA and CDR2 is SNTAGT. The DNA for the CDR3 is TGCGAAAATCAGCCCCAGCATTTT. It specifies CENQPQHF.

The chain recombines TRBV24-1 with TRBJ2-5; D perhaps matches TRBD1 (5 bases). Trimming removed 3 bases from V and 7 bases from J, with 14 bases in between. The germline V gene encodes CDR1 KGHDR and CDR2 SFDVKD. This CDR3 comprises 14 residues. This CDR3 reads CATSDGHPLATQYF. The CDR3 region has the DNA TGTGCCACCAGTGATGGACATCCCTTGGCGACCCAGTACTTC.

The CDR3 bases are TGTGCCAGTAGTATATCAGATCAGCCCCAGCATTTT. It translates to CASSISDQPQHF. The chain joins TRBV19 to TRBJ1-5; D is uncertain. Trimming stripped 2 bases from V and 5 bases from J, with 4 bases between. The germline CDR1 and CDR2 sequences are LNHDA and SQIVND (reference sequence). This CDR3 spans 12 amino acids.

V gene TRBV11-2 combines with J gene TRBJ1-2; 9 nucleotides line up with TRBD1. Trimming removed 5 bases from V and 4 bases from J; junction bases left unmatched: 2. Germline V lookup: CDR1 SGHAT, CDR2 FQNNGV. The CDR3 is made up of 13 amino acids. The DNA of the CDR3 is TGTGCCAGCAGCACAGGGGGCAGCTATGGCTACACCTTC. It specifies CASSTGGSYGYTF.

This clone occurred once. This chain joins TRBV19 and TRBJ2-4; D ambiguous. The CDR3 spans 15 residues. Germline CDR1 reads LNHDA; CDR2 reads SQIVND (reference sequence). Trimming cost V 5 bases and J 0 bases, with 11 bases left between them. The CDR3 DNA sequence: TGTGCCAGTAGTCCCGCCGGCGGAGCCAAAAACATTCAGTACTTC. Its translation: CASSPAGGAKNIQYF.

V and J are TRBV7-9 and TRBJ2-2; D unresolved. From germline, CDR1 is SEHNR and CDR2 FQNEAQ (reference sequence). This CDR3 contains 12 residues. Deletions cut 5 bases from V and 7 bases from J, with 8 bases between. This chain's CDR3 is CASSSKLGELFF. As DNA, the CDR3 is TGTGCCAGCAGCAGCAAACTCGGGGAGCTGTTTTTT. Filled out from reference TRBV7-9 and TRBJ2-2, the complete variable domain reads DTGVSQNPRHKITKRGQNVTFRCDPISEHNRLYWYRQTLGQGPEFLTYFQNEAQLEKSRLLSDRFSAERPKGSFSTLEIQRTEQGDSAMYLCASSSKLGELFFGEGSRLTVL.

This rearrangement joins TRBV11-2 to TRBJ1-6; tentatively, D is TRBD1 (6 bases). Deletions cut 3 bases from V and 9 bases from J, with 18 bases between. This CDR3 is built from 16 residues. Germline values: CDR1 SGHAT, CDR2 FQNNGV. The CDR3 loop reads CASSLPRGLSSSPLHF. CDR3 in DNA: TGTGCCAGCAGCTTGCCGCGGGGGCTAAGTAGTTCACCCCTCCACTTT.

The genes are TRBV6-6 and TRBJ1-2; TRBD1 agrees at 10 bases. The CDR3 loop spans 14 amino acids. Trimming took 6 bases from V and 8 from J; bases not matched to a gene: 9. Germline V gives CDR1 MNHNY, CDR2 SVGAGI (reference sequence). The CDR3 sequence: CASRPGTGARGYTF. The CDR3 nucleotides are TGTGCCAGCAGACCCGGGACAGGGGCGAGGGGCTACACCTTC.

The genes are TRBV4-1 and TRBJ2-3; 11 bases fit TRBD2. CDR1 and CDR2 (germline): MGHRA, YSYEKL. V lost 1 base and J lost 6; bases outside the gene matches: 6. The CDR3 is 16 residues long. CDR3 residues: CASSQVLAGGADTQYF. The CDR3 DNA is TGCGCCAGCAGCCAAGTTCTAGCGGGGGGAGCTGATACGCAGTATTTT.

V usage is TRBV5-6 and J usage is TRBJ1-6; no clear D gene. CDR1 and CDR2 from the germline V gene are SGHDT and YYEEEE. The CDR3 has 15 amino acids. Deletions cut 1 base from V and 8 bases from J, with 13 bases between. Here the CDR3 DNA reads TGTGCCAGCAGCTTGTCGCAGCGGTCTTATTCACCCCTCCACTTT. This gives the protein CASSLSQRSYSPLHF.

The chain links TRBV6-2 or TRBV6-3 to TRBJ1-2, with D maybe TRBD1 (6 bases). The CDR3 is made up of 15 amino acids. The V and J ends lost 2 bases and 4 bases respectively, with 14 bases between them. The germline V gene has CDR1 MNHEY and CDR2 SVGEGT. The CDR3 sequence is CASSYRGREFYGYTF. The CDR3 region has the DNA TGTGCCAGCAGTTACCGGGGGCGTGAATTCTATGGCTACACCTTC.

The chain combines TRBV4-2 with TRBJ2-5, with 8 bases aligning to TRBD1. The CDR3 has 14 residues. The trim removed 3 bases at V and 0 bases at J, leaving 0 bases unmatched. The V gene's germline CDR1 is LGHNA and CDR2 YNFKEQ. The CDR3 nucleotides read TGTGCCAGCAGCCAGGGACAGGACCAAGAGACCCAGTACTTC. Amino acids: CASSQGQDQETQYF.

This clone was detected only a few times. The V gene is TRBV19, the J gene TRBJ2-5, with D uncertain. In germline, CDR1 is LNHDA, CDR2 SQIVND (reference sequence). This CDR3 comprises 14 residues. Trimming left V 6 bases short and J 4 bases short, with 15 bases between. The chain's CDR3 is CASRLTRVAETQYF. Here the CDR3 DNA reads TGTGCCAGTAGACTTACAAGGGTGGCAGAGACCCAGTACTTC.

J is TRBJ1-2 and V is TRBV27; no firm D call. This CDR3 has 18 residues. With 0 bases removed from V and 2 bases from J, the gap between germline ends came to 19 bases. Germline V gives CDR1 MNHEY, CDR2 SMNVEV (reference sequence). DNA for the CDR3: TGTGCCAGCAGTTTATCTTCGGTCGGCCAAGCCCAAAACTATGGCTACACCTTC. Protein product: CASSLSSVGQAQNYGYTF.

V is TRBV28 and J is TRBJ1-4; D may be TRBD1 (5 bases). Looked up from germline, CDR1 is MDHEN and CDR2 is SYDVKM. Trimming shortened V by 6 bases and J by 7 bases, and 15 bases separated the two germline ends. CDR3 size: 14 residues. Here the CDR3 DNA reads TGTGCCAGCAGCCATACCAGGGAAGGTGAAAAACTGTTTTTT. Its protein is CASSHTREGEKLFF.

This sequence joins TRBV28 and TRBJ1-1, with 8 bases matching TRBD1. The CDR3 consists of 15 residues. The ends lost 5 bases at V and 1 base at J; junction bases unmatched: 6. CDR1 is MDHEN and CDR2 is SYDVKM in the germline V gene. The CDR3: CASSPRTGRNTEAFF. CDR3 nucleotide sequence: TGTGCCAGCAGTCCCCGGACAGGGCGGAACACTGAAGCTTTCTTT.

The chain couples TRBV30 to TRBJ1-6, with 7 positions matching TRBD1. Looked up from germline, CDR1 is GTSNPN and CDR2 is SVGIG (reference sequence). V shed 3 bases and J 7 bases; nucleotides not matched to a gene: 6. The CDR3 runs to 14 residues. As DNA, the CDR3 is TGTGCCTGGAGGGGACGACAGGGAAATTCACCCCTCCACTTT. This gives the protein CAWRGRQGNSPLHF.

The chain joins TRBV27 to TRBJ1-5, with D possibly being TRBD1 (5 bases). Trimming took 6 bases from V and 4 from J, leaving 7 bases between them. The CDR3 has 12 residues. Looked up from germline, CDR1 is MNHEY and CDR2 is SMNVEV (reference sequence). CDR3 in amino acids: CASSRQNQPQHF. The CDR3 coding sequence is TGTGCCAGCAGCCGACAGAATCAGCCCCAGCATTTT.

This chain links TRBV27 with TRBJ2-2, with a weak D call TRBD2 (6 bases). The CDR3 covers 18 residues. Germline V gene sequence: CDR1 MNHEY, CDR2 SMNVEV (reference sequence). The V and J ends lost 3 bases and 2 bases respectively, with 19 bases between them. Here the CDR3 reads CASSLRRVGGYNTGELFF. The CDR3 nucleotides are TGTGCCAGCAGTTTGAGAAGGGTGGGGGGTTATAACACCGGGGAGCTGTTTTTT.

V usage is TRBV10-3 and J usage is TRBJ2-5; 10 bases fit TRBD2. CDR3 length: 15 residues. Germline V lookup: CDR1 ENHRY, CDR2 SYGVKD. Trimming cost V 11 bases and J 0 bases; bases outside gene matches: 9. The CDR3: CASLGLAGDQETQYF. DNA of the CDR3: TGTGCCTCCCTGGGGCTAGCGGGGGACCAAGAGACCCAGTACTTC.

V gene TRBV5-1 combines with J gene TRBJ2-5; D is perhaps TRBD1 (5 bases). The germline V gene encodes CDR1 SGHRS and CDR2 YFSETQ. This CDR3 is 14 amino acids long. Trimming left V 2 bases short and J 1 base short, with 9 bases between. CDR3 amino acids: CASSFHDSQETQYF. CDR3 bases: TGCGCCAGCAGCTTCCACGACAGCCAAGAGACCCAGTACTTC.